The rows below give T cell receptor beta chains drawn from one sample of a study of vaccination effects on CD4 cells after COVID-19. Sequencing used immunoSEQ multiplex PCR; TCRdb keeps in-frame clones, though not all of them. The repertoire holds roughly 71,000 clones, with about 80% as singletons. These receptors have no identified antigens. The material was CD4+ T cells from PBMCs cultured with HCoV-OC43 spike peptides, obtained after COVID-19 vaccination. These receptors were obtained from a human donor who received a COVID-19 vaccine. Each CDR3 is given with its conserved first and last residue. D genes are given only for firm matches. Rows give clone size only sometimes, using once, few, many, or a class for an expanded clone.

d_call clone_size v_call cdr3_aa
NA once TRBV9 CASSVGRFGYGYTF
NA NA TRBV3-1/TRBV3-2 CASSLRQSGSGTIYF
NA NA TRBV2 CASRRQDLSNQPQHF
NA few TRBV18 CASSPGQGGTEAFF
TRBD1 few TRBV2 CASSQTGTGGPDTQYF
TRBD2 once TRBV4-1 CASSILAGGEETQYF
NA NA TRBV6-4 CASSERYNTGELFF
NA NA TRBV27 CASNGRGKNTEAFF
NA NA TRBV6-5 CASSYREGGFTEAFF
NA NA TRBV19 CASNPKGTGKETQYF
NA many TRBV12-2 CASRSQDTGELFF
TRBD1 NA TRBV29-1 CSVAGTGINTIYF